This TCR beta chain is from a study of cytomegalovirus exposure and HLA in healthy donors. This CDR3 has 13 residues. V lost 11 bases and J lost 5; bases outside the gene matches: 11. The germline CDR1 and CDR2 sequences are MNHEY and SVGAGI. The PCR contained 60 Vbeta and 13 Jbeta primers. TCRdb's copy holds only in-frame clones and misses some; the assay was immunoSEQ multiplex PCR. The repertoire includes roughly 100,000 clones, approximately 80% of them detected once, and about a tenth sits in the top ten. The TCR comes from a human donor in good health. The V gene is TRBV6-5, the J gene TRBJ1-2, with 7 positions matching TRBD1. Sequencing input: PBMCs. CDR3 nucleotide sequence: TGTGCCTGCAAAACAGGGGCCTTTTATGGCTACACCTTC. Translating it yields CACKTGAFYGYTF.